The 8 T cell receptor beta chains below come from one sample, sequenced in a study of blood T cell repertoires in COVID-19. Assay used: immunoSEQ multiplex PCR; TCRdb lists only in-frame clones, some missing. The sample includes about 150,000 clones, roughly four fifths of them seen just once. The sequenced sample was peripheral blood. The receptor source for this set is a human donor with acute or convalescent COVID-19. The donor label of this sample is uncertain.

This clone was observed once. The chain has TRBV7-9 and TRBJ2-3, with 13 bases lining up with TRBD2. The CDR3 runs to 15 residues. V lost 4 bases and J lost 6; bases outside the gene matches: 4. Germline V lookup: CDR1 SEHNR, CDR2 FQNEAQ (reference sequence). CDR3 amino acids: CASSSGLAGADTQYF. CDR3 nucleotide sequence: TGTGCCAGCAGCTCCGGACTAGCGGGGGCGGATACGCAGTATTTT.

The V gene is TRBV30, the J gene TRBJ1-1, with 7 nucleotides matching TRBD1. The CDR3 has 13 amino acids. Trimming cost V 0 bases and J 8 bases; bases outside gene matches: 6. Looked up from germline, CDR1 is GTSNPN and CDR2 is SVGIG (reference sequence). DNA for the CDR3: TGTGCCTGGAGTGTCAACACAGGGGAAGAAGCTTTCTTT. As protein: CAWSVNTGEEAFF. Combining the CDR3 with reference TRBV30 and TRBJ1-1 gives the whole variable domain SQTIHQWPATLVQPVGSPLSLECTVEGTSNPNLYWYRQAAGRGLQLLFYSVGIGQISSEVPQNLSASRPQDRQFILSSKKLLLSDSGFYLCAWSVNTGEEAFFGQGTRLTVV.

The CDR3 here is CATSEGGSKSYEQYF. The CDR3 DNA is TGTGCCACCAGTGAAGGGGGTTCAAAGTCCTACGAGCAGTACTTC. The chain combines TRBV24-1 with TRBJ2-7, with D possibly TRBD1 on 6 matching bases. From germline, CDR1 is KGHDR and CDR2 SFDVKD. The V end was cut by 4 bases, the J end by 1 base, with 13 bases between. This CDR3 region has 15 residues.

V is TRBV5-4 and J is TRBJ2-3, with no clear D. CDR1 and CDR2 (germline): SGHNT, YYREEE (reference sequence). CDR3 length: 15 amino acids. V was cut by 0 bases and J by 0 bases, with 8 bases left in between. In DNA form, the CDR3 reads TGTGCCAGCAGCTTGGCCACCAGGAGCACAGATACGCAGTATTTT. Its protein product is CASSLATRSTDTQYF.

The chain uses TRBV6-5 and TRBJ1-1; 8 bases align to TRBD1. The CDR3 has 13 amino acids. Germline V gene data show CDR1 as MNHEY and CDR2 as SVGAGI. The J segment lost 4 bases and the V segment lost 7 bases, leaving 5 bases of the junction unmatched. This CDR3 is CASTRTGSTEAFF. The CDR3 DNA sequence: TGTGCCAGCACCCGGACAGGGAGCACTGAAGCTTTCTTT.

The chain employs TRBV4-3 and TRBJ2-1; 8 nucleotides line up with TRBD2. This CDR3 spans 14 amino acids. Germline assignment: CDR1 LGHNA and CDR2 YSLEER. V lost 6 bases, J lost 8 bases, and 9 bases stayed unmatched. CDR3 DNA sequence: TGCGCCAGCAGTCTCCAGCGGGGGACCCATGAGCAGTTCTTC. Translation: CASSLQRGTHEQFF.

The chain recombines TRBV9 with TRBJ2-2; 7 nucleotides agree with TRBD1. Germline CDR1 and CDR2: SGDLS and YYNGEE. J was trimmed by 7 bases and V by 4 bases; bases with no gene match: 13. This CDR3 comprises 16 residues. CDR3 sequence: CASSSRTGARGGELFF. The CDR3 DNA reads as TGTGCCAGCAGCTCCCGGACAGGAGCCCGTGGCGGGGAGCTGTTTTTT.

The rearrangement joins TRBV6-1 to TRBJ1-1; possibly TRBD1 for D (5 bases). V shed 1 base and J shed 5 bases, with 8 bases lying between them. CDR1 and CDR2 (germline): MNHNS, SASEGT. The CDR3 sequence is 13 residues long. CDR3 sequence: CASSEVRGTEAFF. In DNA form, the CDR3 reads TGTGCCAGCAGTGAAGTTCGGGGGACTGAAGCTTTCTTT.